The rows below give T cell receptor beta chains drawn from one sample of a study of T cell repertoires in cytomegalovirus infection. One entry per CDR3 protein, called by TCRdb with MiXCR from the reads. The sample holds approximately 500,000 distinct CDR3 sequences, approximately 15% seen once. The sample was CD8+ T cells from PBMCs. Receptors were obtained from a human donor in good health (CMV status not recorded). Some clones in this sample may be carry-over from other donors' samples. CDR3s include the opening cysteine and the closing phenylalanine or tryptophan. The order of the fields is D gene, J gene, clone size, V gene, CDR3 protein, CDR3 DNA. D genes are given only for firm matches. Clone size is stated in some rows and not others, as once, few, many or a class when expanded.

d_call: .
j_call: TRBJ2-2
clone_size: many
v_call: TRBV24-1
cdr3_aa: CATSDQRQRTGELFF
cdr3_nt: TGTGCCACCAGTGACCAAAGACAGCGCACCGGGGAGCTGTTTTTT

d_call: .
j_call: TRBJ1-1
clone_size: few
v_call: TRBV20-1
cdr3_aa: CSARDQGPFRKGTEAFF
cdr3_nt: TGCAGTGCTAGAGATCAGGGACCGTTCCGGAAAGGCACTGAAGCTTTCTTT

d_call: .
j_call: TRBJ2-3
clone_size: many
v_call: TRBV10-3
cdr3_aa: CAIRGSSATDTQYF
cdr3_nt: TGTGCCATCCGGGGGAGCAGCGCGACAGATACGCAGTATTTT

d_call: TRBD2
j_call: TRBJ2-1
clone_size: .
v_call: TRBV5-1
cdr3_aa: CVSSFLHSSGGKYNEQFF
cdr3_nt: TGCGTCAGCAGCTTCCTTCACTCTAGCGGGGGGAAATACAATGAGCAGTTCTTC

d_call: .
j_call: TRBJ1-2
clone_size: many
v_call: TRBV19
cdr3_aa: CASSIASYGYTF
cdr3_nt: TGTGCCAGTAGTATAGCCAGCTATGGCTACACCTTC

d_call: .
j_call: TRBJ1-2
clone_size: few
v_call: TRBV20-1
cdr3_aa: CSAREEDAGYGYTF
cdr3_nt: TGCAGTGCTAGAGAAGAGGACGCAGGCTATGGCTACACCTTC

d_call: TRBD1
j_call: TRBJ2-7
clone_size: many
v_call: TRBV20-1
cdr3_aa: CSAWDRGYEQYF
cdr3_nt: TGCAGTGCTTGGGACAGGGGCTACGAGCAGTACTTC

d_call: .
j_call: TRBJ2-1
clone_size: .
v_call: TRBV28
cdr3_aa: CASSARDRLYEQFF
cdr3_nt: TGTGCCAGCAGTGCCCGGGACCGCCTCTATGAGCAGTTCTTC

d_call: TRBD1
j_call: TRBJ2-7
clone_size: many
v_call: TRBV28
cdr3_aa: CASTDVGGVDEQYF
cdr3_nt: TGTGCCAGCACCGACGTAGGGGGCGTCGACGAGCAGTACTTC

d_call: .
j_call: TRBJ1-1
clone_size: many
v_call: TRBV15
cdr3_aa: CATTTGMNTEAFF
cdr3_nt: TGTGCCACCACTACAGGGATGAACACTGAAGCTTTCTTT

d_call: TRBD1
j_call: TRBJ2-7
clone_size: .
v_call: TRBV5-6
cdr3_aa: CASSVRDSALRWYEQYF
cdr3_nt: TGTGCCAGCAGTGTTAGGGACAGCGCCCTGAGGTGGTACGAGCAGTACTTC

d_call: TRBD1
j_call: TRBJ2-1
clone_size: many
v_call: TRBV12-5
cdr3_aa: CASGLGTGGVYHEQFF
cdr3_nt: TGTGCTAGCGGACTCGGGACAGGGGGCGTTTACCATGAGCAGTTCTTC

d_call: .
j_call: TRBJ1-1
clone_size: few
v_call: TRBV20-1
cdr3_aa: CSALVGRWNTEAFF
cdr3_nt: TGCAGTGCTCTAGTCGGACGGTGGAACACTGAAGCTTTCTTT

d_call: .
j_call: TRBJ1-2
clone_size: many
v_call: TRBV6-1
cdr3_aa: CASSYWDGTNYGYTF
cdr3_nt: TGTGCCAGCAGTTATTGGGACGGTACTAACTATGGCTACACCTTC

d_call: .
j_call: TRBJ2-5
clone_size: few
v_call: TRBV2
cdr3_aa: CASSEAAHPETQYF
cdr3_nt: TGTGCCAGCAGTGAGGCAGCTCACCCGGAGACCCAGTACTTC

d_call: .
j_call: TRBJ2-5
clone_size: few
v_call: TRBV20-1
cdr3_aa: CSARVRPDQTQYF
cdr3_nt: TGCAGTGCTAGAGTCAGGCCGGACCAGACCCAGTACTTC

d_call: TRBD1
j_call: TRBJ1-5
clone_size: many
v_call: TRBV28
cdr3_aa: CASAKDRAEQPQHF
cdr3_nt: TGTGCCAGCGCGAAAGACAGGGCAGAACAGCCCCAGCATTTT

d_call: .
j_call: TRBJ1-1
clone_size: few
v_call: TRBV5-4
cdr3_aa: CASSLEWGKDEAFF
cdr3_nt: TGTGCCAGCAGCTTGGAATGGGGAAAGGATGAAGCTTTCTTT

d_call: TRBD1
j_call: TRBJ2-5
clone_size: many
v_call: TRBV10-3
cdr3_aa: CATTGQSETQYF
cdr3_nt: TGTGCCACCACGGGACAGTCAGAGACCCAGTACTTC

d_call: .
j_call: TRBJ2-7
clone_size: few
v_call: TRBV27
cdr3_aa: CASGDWGGQYF
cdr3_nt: TGTGCCAGCGGTGACTGGGGCGGGCAGTACTTC

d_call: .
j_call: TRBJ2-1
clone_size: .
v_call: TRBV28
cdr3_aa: CASSFGSTPYNEQFF
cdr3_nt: TGTGCCAGCAGTTTTGGTAGTACCCCCTACAATGAGCAGTTCTTC

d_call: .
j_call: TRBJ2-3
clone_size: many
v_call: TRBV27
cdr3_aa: CASSLGREAISLADTQYF
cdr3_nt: TGTGCCAGCAGTTTGGGCAGGGAGGCTATTTCTCTCGCAGATACGCAGTATTTT

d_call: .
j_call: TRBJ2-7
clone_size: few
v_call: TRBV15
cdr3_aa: CATSLNPDRAYEQYF
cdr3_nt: TGTGCCACCAGCCTCAACCCTGACAGAGCCTACGAGCAGTACTTC

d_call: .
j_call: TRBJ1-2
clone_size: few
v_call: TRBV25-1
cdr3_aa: CASSEEGNYGYTF
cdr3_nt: TGTGCCAGCAGTGAAGAGGGTAACTATGGCTACACCTTC